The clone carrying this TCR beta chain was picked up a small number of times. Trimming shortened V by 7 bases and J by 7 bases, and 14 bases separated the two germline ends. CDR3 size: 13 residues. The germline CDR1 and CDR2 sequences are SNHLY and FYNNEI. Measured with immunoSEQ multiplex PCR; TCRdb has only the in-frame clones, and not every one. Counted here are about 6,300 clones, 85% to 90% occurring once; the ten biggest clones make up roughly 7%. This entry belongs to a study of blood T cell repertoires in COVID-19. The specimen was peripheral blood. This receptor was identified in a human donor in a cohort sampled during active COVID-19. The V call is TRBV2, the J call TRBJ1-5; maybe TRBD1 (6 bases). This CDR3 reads CASTGGGGQPQHF. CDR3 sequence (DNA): TGTGCCAGCACAGGCGGGGGCGGGCAGCCCCAGCATTTT.